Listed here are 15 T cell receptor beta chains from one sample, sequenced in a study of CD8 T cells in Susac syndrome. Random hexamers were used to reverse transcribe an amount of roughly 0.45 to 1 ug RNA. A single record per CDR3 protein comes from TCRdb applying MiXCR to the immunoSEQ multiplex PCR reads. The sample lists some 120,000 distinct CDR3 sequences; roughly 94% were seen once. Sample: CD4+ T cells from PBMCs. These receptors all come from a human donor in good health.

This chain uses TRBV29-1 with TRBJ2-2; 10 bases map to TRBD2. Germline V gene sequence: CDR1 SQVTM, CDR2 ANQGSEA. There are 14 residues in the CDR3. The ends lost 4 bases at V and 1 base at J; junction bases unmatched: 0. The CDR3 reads CSVASGGNTGELFF. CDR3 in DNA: TGCAGCGTTGCTAGCGGGGGGAACACCGGGGAGCTGTTTTTT.

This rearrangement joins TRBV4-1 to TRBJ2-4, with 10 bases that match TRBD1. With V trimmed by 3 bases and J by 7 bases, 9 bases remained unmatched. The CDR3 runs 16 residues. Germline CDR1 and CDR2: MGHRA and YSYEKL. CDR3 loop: CASSQLSEDRGNIQYF. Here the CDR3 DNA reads TGCGCCAGCAGCCAGCTGAGTGAGGACAGGGGGAACATTCAGTACTTC.

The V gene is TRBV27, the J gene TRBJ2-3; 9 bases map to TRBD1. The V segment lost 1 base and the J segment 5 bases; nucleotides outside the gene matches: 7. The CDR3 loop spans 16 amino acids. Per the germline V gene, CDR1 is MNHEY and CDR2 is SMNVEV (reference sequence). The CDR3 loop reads CASSLLDRGAGDTQYF. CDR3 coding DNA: TGTGCCAGCAGTTTATTGGACAGGGGTGCGGGAGATACGCAGTATTTT.

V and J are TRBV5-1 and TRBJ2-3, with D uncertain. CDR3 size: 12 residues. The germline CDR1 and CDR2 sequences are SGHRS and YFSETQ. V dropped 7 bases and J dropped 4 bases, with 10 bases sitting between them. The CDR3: CASRPDADTQYF. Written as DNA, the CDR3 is TGCGCCAGCCGACCAGATGCAGATACGCAGTATTTT.

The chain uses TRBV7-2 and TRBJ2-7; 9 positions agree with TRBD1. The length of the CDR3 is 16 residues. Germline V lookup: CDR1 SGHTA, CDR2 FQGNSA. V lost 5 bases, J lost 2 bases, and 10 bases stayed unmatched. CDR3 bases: TGTGCCAGCAGCCTAAAACAGGGGGCGGTAGCCTACGAGCAGTACTTC. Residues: CASSLKQGAVAYEQYF.

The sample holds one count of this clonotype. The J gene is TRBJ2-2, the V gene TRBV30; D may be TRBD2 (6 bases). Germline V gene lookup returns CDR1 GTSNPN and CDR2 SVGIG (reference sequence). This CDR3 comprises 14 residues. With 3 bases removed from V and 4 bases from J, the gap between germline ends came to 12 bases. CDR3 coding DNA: TGTGCCTGGAGGGGGGGTAGCGCCACCGGGGAGCTGTTTTTT. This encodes CAWRGGSATGELFF.

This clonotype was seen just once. The CDR3 coding sequence is TGTGCCAGCAGCGTAGACGCTACAGGGACCTACGAGCAGTACTTC. Amino acid sequence: CASSVDATGTYEQYF. J is TRBJ2-7 and V is TRBV7-3; perhaps TRBD1 as D (6 bases). V was trimmed by 5 bases and J by 2 bases, leaving 16 bases between them. CDR1 is SGHTA, CDR2 FQGTGA, per germline. The CDR3 loop spans 15 amino acids.

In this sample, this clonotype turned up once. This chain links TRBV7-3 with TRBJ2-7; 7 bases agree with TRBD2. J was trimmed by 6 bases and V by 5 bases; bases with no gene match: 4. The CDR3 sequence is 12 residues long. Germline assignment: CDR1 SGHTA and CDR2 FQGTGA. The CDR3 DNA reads TGTGCCAGCAGCCCGACTAGCTGCGAGCAGTACTTC. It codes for CASSPTSCEQYF.

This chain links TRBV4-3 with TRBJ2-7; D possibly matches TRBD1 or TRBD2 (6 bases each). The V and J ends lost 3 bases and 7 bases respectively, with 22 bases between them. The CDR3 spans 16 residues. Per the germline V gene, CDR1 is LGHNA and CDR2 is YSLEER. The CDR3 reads CASSQGGLQGRGEQYF. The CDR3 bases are TGCGCCAGCAGCCAGGGAGGTCTACAGGGCCGGGGAGAGCAGTACTTC.

The CDR3, as DNA: TGTGCCTGGAGTGTAGCGCGAAACACTGAAGCTTTCTTT. Translating it yields CAWSVARNTEAFF. This chain links TRBV30 with TRBJ1-1; D gene uncertain. Looked up from germline, CDR1 is GTSNPN and CDR2 is SVGIG (reference sequence). The V end was cut by 0 bases, the J end by 2 bases, with 7 bases between. CDR3 length equals 13 residues. Based on the CDR3 plus reference TRBV30 and TRBJ1-1, the full variable domain is SQTIHQWPATLVQPVGSPLSLECTVEGTSNPNLYWYRQAAGRGLQLLFYSVGIGQISSEVPQNLSASRPQDRQFILSSKKLLLSDSGFYLCAWSVARNTEAFFGQGTRLTVV.

This CDR3 is CASSAKFLDTSYEQYF. The CDR3 DNA reads as TGTGCCAGCAGCGCCAAGTTCTTGGACACCTCCTACGAGCAGTACTTC. The chain uses TRBV7-6 and TRBJ2-7, with D perhaps TRBD1 (5 bases). V lost 5 bases and J lost 0, with 17 bases in between. CDR1 is SGHVS, CDR2 FNYEAQ, per germline. The CDR3 has 16 amino acids.

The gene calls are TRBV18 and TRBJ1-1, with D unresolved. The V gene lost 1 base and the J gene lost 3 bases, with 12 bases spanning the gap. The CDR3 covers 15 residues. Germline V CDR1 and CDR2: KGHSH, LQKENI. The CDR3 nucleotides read TGTGCCAGCTCACCACTTTTGGGCCGGGACACTGAAGCTTTCTTT. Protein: CASSPLLGRDTEAFF.

CDR3 sequence: CASRNRDIPNQPQHF. The CDR3 nucleotides are TGTGCCAGCAGAAACCGGGACATACCTAATCAGCCCCAGCATTTT. The V call is TRBV2, the J call TRBJ1-5; D is perhaps TRBD1 (6 bases). The CDR3 is 15 residues long. Deletions cut 6 bases from V and 4 bases from J, with 16 bases between. Germline-derived CDR1 and CDR2 are SNHLY and FYNNEI.

DNA for the CDR3: TGTGCCAGCAGCCCCGACAGGGCCACTGAAGCTTTCTTT. Translating gives CASSPDRATEAFF. V and J are TRBV3-1 and TRBJ1-1, with 7 positions matching TRBD1. After removal of 4 bases from V and 4 bases from J, the junction contained 3 bases not matched to a gene. Germline V gene sequence: CDR1 LGHDT, CDR2 YNNKEL (reference sequence). The CDR3 sequence is 13 residues long.

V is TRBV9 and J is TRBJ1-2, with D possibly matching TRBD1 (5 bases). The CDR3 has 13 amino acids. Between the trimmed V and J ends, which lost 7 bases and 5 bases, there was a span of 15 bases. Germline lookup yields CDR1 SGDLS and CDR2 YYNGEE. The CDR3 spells CASEGRGEYGYTF. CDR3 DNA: TGTGCCAGCGAGGGGCGGGGAGAGTATGGCTACACCTTC.